Below, 15 T cell receptor beta chains from the same sample are listed, as sequenced in a study of regulatory T cells in long-lasting Graves disease. Time point given: newly diagnosed GD, antithyroid drugs for less than 3 months. PBMC RNA served as the TCR library source. Libraries of TCR beta came from iRepertoire HTBI primers plus Arm-PCR of CDR3 regions. Each CDR3 protein is one row after TCRdb ran MiXCR on the multiplex PCR reads. This sample has about 620,000 distinct CDR3 sequences, with around 15% found just once. These sequences were also reported in another study, on T cells in Graves' hyperthyroidism and ophthalmopathy.

The sequencing used peripheral blood mononuclear cells (PBMCs), collected at new diagnosis, from a patient treated with antithyroid drugs. The receptors originated from a woman aged 25 to 39 with Graves disease.

This clonotype came up many times. DNA of the CDR3: TGTGCCAGGGCTGGACAGGGAGAATGGGAGACCCAGTACTTC. This codes for CARAGQGEWETQYF. The V call is TRBV12-3 or TRBV12-4, the J call TRBJ2-5; TRBD1 aligns across 8 bases. The CDR3 spans 14 residues. V shed 9 bases, J shed 5 bases, and the junction held 11 bases outside the gene matches.

The sample holds many counts of this clonotype. CDR3 loop: CASSPPKRGTEAFF. The CDR3 nucleotides are TGTGCCAGCAGTCCCCCCAAAAGGGGGACTGAAGCTTTCTTT. The chain recombines TRBV12-3 or TRBV12-4 with TRBJ1-1; possible D gene TRBD1, 6 bases. CDR3 length: 14 amino acids. With 5 bases removed from V and 5 bases from J, the gap between germline ends came to 15 bases.

This clonotype was recorded a few times. The V and J genes are TRBV6-5 and TRBJ2-3; D gene unclear. The CDR3 has 18 amino acids. Germline V lookup: CDR1 MNHEY, CDR2 SVGAGI. V was trimmed by 0 bases and J by 0 bases, leaving 16 bases between them. CDR3 DNA: TGTGCCAGCAGTTACTCGGCTCGGCCGGAGACTAGCACAGATACGCAGTATTTT. It translates to CASSYSARPETSTDTQYF.

The chain has TRBV27 and TRBJ2-2; TRBD2 agrees at 8 bases. The CDR3 totals 16 residues. V shed 4 bases and J 1 base; nucleotides not matched to a gene: 5. Germline V gives CDR1 MNHEY, CDR2 SMNVEV (reference sequence). CDR3 amino acids: CASSYNSGKNTGELFF. The CDR3 nucleotides are TGTGCCAGCAGTTATAATAGCGGGAAGAACACCGGGGAGCTGTTTTTT.

In its sample, this clonotype was seen many times. The chain has TRBV6-9 and TRBJ2-5, with D perhaps matching TRBD2 (6 bases). Per germline, CDR1 MNHGY and CDR2 SVAAGI. V lost 2 bases and J lost 10, with 17 bases in between. This CDR3 contains 14 residues. This CDR3 reads CASSYVGTSRDQYF. CDR3 nucleotide sequence: TGTGCCAGCAGTTATGTTGGGACTTCCAGGGACCAGTACTTC.

This clonotype appeared a few times. The chain has TRBV29-1 and TRBJ2-1; perhaps D is TRBD1 or TRBD2 (5 bases each). This CDR3 is 16 amino acids long. Looked up from germline, CDR1 is SQVTM and CDR2 is ANQGSEA. The V end was cut by 0 bases, the J end by 7 bases, with 19 bases between. CDR3 amino acids: CSVEEQGAYIRNEQFF. CDR3 nucleotides: TGCAGCGTTGAAGAGCAGGGAGCCTATATTCGGAATGAGCAGTTCTTC.

In its sample, this clonotype was seen many times. V gene TRBV5-1 combines with J gene TRBJ2-1, with a weak D call TRBD2 (5 bases). This CDR3 is built from 14 residues. V lost 0 bases, J lost 5 bases, and 9 bases lay in between. Germline CDR1 SGHRS, CDR2 YFSETQ. The CDR3 nucleotides read TGCGCCAGCAGCTTGGGGGGAGCGAACAATGAGCAGTTCTTC. Translated: CASSLGGANNEQFF.

The genes are TRBV29-1 and TRBJ2-5; the match to TRBD1 covers 8 bases. The J segment lost 7 bases and the V segment lost 6 bases, leaving 10 bases of the junction unmatched. Germline values: CDR1 SQVTM, CDR2 ANQGSEA. CDR3 size: 13 residues. The CDR3 is CSVRTGNRGTQYF. The CDR3 DNA reads as TGCAGCGTCCGGACAGGGAATAGGGGGACCCAGTACTTC.

V and J are TRBV28 and TRBJ2-1, with 7 nucleotides matching TRBD2. The CDR3 runs 13 residues. In germline, CDR1 is MDHEN, CDR2 SYDVKM. Trimming took 2 bases from V and 6 from J; bases not matched to a gene: 1. The CDR3: CASSLGEGNEQFF. The CDR3, as DNA: TGTGCCAGCAGTTTAGGGGAGGGCAATGAGCAGTTCTTC. The full variable domain, its missing parts supplied by reference TRBV28 and TRBJ2-1, is DVKVTQSSRYLVKRTGEKVFLECVQDMDHENMFWYRQDPGLGLRLIYFSYDVKMKEKGDIPEGYSVSREKKERFSLILESASTNQTSMYLCASSLGEGNEQFFGPGTRLTVL.

The chain employs TRBV7-9 and TRBJ2-7; the D is unclear. V lost 2 bases and J lost 0, with 5 bases in between. This CDR3 is built from 13 residues. CDR1 is SEHNR, CDR2 FQNEAQ, per germline (reference sequence). CDR3 DNA: TGTGCCAGCAGCTTAATCCGCTCCTACGAGCAGTACTTC. The encoded protein is CASSLIRSYEQYF.

This clonotype was counted many times. The chain carries TRBV11-2 and TRBJ1-1, with 8 bases matching TRBD1. Germline V gene lookup returns CDR1 SGHAT and CDR2 FQNNGV. The CDR3 loop spans 13 amino acids. The V segment lost 4 bases and the J segment 9 bases; nucleotides outside the gene matches: 7. CDR3 amino acids: CASSSLRDRKAFF. The DNA of the CDR3 is TGTGCCAGCAGCTCGCTCCGGGACAGGAAAGCTTTCTTT. Based on the CDR3 plus reference TRBV11-2 and TRBJ1-1, the full variable domain is EAGVAQSPRYKIIEKRQSVAFWCNPISGHATLYWYQQILGQGPKLLIQFQNNGVVDDSQLPKDRFSAERLKGVDSTLKIQPAKLEDSAVYLCASSSLRDRKAFFGQGTRLTVV.

This clonotype was seen ten or more times. The CDR3 sequence: CASSSTWGGQPQHF. In nucleotides, the CDR3 is TGTGCCAGCAGTTCGACGTGGGGCGGACAGCCCCAGCATTTT. The chain links TRBV6-5 to TRBJ1-5; TRBD1 is a possible D gene (5 bases). The CDR3 covers 14 residues. Trimming cost V 4 bases and J 7 bases, with 14 bases left between them. Germline loops: CDR1 MNHEY, CDR2 SVGAGI.

In regard to this clonotype: A much larger clone differs from this one at a single base, so this may be a read error. V and J are TRBV6-1 and TRBJ2-5; TRBD1 is a possible D gene (6 bases). CDR1 and CDR2 (germline): MNHNS, SASEGT. The CDR3 contains 13 residues. The CDR3 region is CANSTLGGETQYF. CDR3 in DNA: TGTGCCAACAGTACCCTAGGGGGAGAGACCCAGTACTTC.

This clonotype was recorded a few times. A much larger clone is a single base away; this may be a read error. The chain carries TRBV2 and TRBJ2-7; D not resolved. Deletions cut 4 bases from V and 4 bases from J, with 11 bases between. The CDR3 spans 13 residues. CDR1 and CDR2 from the germline V gene are SNHLY and FYNNEI. The chain's CDR3 is CASSGLSGYEQYF. The CDR3 DNA sequence: TGTGCCAGCAGTGGACTCAGTGGATACGAGCAGTACTTC. Full variable domain (remainder filled in from reference TRBV2 and TRBJ2-7): EPEVTQTPSHQVTQMGQEVILRCVPISNHLYFYWYRQILGQKVEFLVSFYNNEISEKSEIFDDQFSVERPDGSNFTLKIRSTKLEDSAMYFCASSGLSGYEQYFGPGTRLTVT.

This clonotype was counted many times. The chain uses TRBV6-1 and TRBJ2-3, with 7 positions matching TRBD1. The CDR3 is 13 amino acids. V lost 6 bases and J lost 4; bases outside the gene matches: 4. In germline, CDR1 is MNHNS, CDR2 SASEGT. The chain's CDR3 is CASSADRADTQYF. DNA for the CDR3: TGTGCCAGCAGCGCAGACAGGGCAGATACGCAGTATTTT.